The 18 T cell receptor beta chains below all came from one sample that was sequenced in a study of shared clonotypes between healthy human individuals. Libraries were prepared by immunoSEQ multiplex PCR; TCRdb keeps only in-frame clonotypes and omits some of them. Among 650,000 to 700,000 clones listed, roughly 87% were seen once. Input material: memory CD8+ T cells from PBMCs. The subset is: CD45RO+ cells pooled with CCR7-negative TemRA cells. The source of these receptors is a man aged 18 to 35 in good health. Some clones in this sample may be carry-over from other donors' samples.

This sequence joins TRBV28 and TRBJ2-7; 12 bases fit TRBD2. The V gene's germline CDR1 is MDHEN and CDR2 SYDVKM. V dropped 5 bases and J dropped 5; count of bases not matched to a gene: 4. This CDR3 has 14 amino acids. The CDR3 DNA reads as TGTGCCAGCAGTCTAGCGGGAGGGCCGAACGAGCAGTACTTC. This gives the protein CASSLAGGPNEQYF.

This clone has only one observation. Here the CDR3 DNA reads TGTGCCAGCAGCCCCTTGGGGCAGATTCACACAGATACGCAGTATTTT. Amino acids: CASSPLGQIHTDTQYF. V is TRBV7-9 and J is TRBJ2-3; D may be TRBD1 (5 bases). The ends were cut back, 5 bases at V and 2 bases at J, with 17 bases in the middle. The length of the CDR3 is 16 residues. The V gene's germline CDR1 is SEHNR and CDR2 FQNEAQ (reference sequence).

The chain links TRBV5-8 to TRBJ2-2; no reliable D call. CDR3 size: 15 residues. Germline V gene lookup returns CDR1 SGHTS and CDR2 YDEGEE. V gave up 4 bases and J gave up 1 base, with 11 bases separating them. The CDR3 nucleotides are TGTGCCAGCAGCGCGTTGTGGGGGAACACCGGGGAGCTGTTTTTT. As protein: CASSALWGNTGELFF. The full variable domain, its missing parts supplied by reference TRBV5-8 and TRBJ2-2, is EAGVTQSPTHLIKTRGQQATLRCSPISGHTSVYWYQQALGLGLQFLLWYDEGEERNRGNFPPRFSGRQFPNYSSELNVNALELEDSALYLCASSALWGNTGELFFGEGSRLTVL.

The CDR3 nucleotides read TGTGCCAGCAGCACGCGGACTAGCGGGAAAGTGGTAAGGAATGAGCAGTTCTTC. It encodes CASSTRTSGKVVRNEQFF. The J gene is TRBJ2-1, the V gene TRBV7-9; 12 bases map to TRBD2. The CDR3 contains 18 residues. With 5 bases clipped from V and 7 bases from J, the junction kept 15 bases outside the gene matches. Germline lookup yields CDR1 SEHNR and CDR2 FQNEAQ (reference sequence).

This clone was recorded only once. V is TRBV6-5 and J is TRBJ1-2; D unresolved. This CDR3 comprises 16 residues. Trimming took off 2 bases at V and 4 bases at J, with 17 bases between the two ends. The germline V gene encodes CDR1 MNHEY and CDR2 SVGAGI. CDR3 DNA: TGTGCCAGCAGTTACCCGAGCGCTTTCGGGATCTATGGCTACACCTTC. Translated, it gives CASSYPSAFGIYGYTF.

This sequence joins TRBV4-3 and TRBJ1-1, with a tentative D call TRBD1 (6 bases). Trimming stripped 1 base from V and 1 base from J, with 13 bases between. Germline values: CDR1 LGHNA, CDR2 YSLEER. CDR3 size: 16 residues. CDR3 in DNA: TGCGCCAGCAGCCAAGGGACAGCAATGCGGAACACTGAAGCTTTCTTT. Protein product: CASSQGTAMRNTEAFF.

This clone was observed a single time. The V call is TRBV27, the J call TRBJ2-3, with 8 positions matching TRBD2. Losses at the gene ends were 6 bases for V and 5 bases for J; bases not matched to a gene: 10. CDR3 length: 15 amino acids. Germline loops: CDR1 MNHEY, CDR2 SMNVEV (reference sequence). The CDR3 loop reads CASSFGGVRGDTQYF. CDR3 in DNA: TGTGCCAGCAGCTTCGGGGGGGTTAGGGGAGATACGCAGTATTTT.

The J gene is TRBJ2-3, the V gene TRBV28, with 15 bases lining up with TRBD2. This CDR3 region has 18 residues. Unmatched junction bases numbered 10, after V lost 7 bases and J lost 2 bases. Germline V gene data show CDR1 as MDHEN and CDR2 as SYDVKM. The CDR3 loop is CASTRPGLAGGFTDTQYF. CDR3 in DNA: TGTGCCAGCACCCGACCGGGACTAGCGGGAGGTTTCACAGATACGCAGTATTTT.

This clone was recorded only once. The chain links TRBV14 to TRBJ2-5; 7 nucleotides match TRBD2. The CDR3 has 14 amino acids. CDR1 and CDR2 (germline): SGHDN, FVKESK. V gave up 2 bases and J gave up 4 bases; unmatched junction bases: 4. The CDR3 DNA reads TGTGCCAGCAGCCAAAGCACTAGCGCAGAGACCCAGTACTTC. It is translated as CASSQSTSAETQYF.

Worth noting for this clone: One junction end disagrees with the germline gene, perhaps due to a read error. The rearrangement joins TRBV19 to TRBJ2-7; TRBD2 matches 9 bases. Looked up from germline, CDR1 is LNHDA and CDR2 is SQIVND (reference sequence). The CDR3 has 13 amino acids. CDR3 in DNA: TGTGCCAGTAGTATCGGACTAGCGTACGGGCAGTACTTC. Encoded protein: CASSIGLAYGQYF.

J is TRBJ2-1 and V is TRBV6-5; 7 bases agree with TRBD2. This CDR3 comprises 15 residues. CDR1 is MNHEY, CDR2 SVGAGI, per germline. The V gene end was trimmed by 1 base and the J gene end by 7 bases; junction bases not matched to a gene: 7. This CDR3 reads CASSYWAGVNNEQFF. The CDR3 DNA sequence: TGTGCCAGCAGTTACTGGGCGGGAGTGAATAATGAGCAGTTCTTC.

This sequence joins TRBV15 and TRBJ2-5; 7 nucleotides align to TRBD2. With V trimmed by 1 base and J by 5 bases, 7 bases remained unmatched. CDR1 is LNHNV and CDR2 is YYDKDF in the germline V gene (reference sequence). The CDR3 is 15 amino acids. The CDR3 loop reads CATSRVGGSGETQYF. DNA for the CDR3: TGTGCCACCAGCAGAGTGGGCGGGAGTGGGGAGACCCAGTACTTC. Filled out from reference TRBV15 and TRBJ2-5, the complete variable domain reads DAMVIQNPRYQVTQFGKPVTLSCSQTLNHNVMYWYQQKSSQAPKLLFHYYDKDFNNEADTPDNFQSRRPNTSFCFLDIRSPGLGDTAMYLCATSRVGGSGETQYFGPGTRLLVL.

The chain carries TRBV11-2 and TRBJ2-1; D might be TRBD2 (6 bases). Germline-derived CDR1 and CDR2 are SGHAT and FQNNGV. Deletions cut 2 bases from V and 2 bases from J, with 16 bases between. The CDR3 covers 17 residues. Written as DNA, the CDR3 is TGTGCCAGCAGCTTAAATCAGTGGGCGGGGACCTACAATGAGCAGTTCTTC. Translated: CASSLNQWAGTYNEQFF.

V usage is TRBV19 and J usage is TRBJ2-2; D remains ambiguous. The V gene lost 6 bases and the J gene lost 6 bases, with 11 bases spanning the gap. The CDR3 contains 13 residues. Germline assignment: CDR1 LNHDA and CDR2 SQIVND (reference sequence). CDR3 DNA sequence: TGTGCCAGTAGAGGATTGGGTGCCGGGGAGCTGTTTTTT. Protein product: CASRGLGAGELFF.

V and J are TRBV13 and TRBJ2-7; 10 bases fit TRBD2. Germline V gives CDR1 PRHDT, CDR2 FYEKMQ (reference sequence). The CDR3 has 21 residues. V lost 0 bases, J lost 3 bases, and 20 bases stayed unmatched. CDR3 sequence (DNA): TGTGCCAGCAGCTTAGGCCGGAGGGTGGCTAGCGGGAGTACTACCCTCTACGAGCAGTACTTC. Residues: CASSLGRRVASGSTTLYEQYF.

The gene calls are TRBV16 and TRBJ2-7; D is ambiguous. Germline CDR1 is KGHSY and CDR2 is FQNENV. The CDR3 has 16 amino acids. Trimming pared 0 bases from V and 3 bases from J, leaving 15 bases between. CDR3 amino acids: CASSQSSWQSDYEQYF. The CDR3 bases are TGTGCCAGCAGCCAATCTTCATGGCAGTCCGACTACGAGCAGTACTTC.

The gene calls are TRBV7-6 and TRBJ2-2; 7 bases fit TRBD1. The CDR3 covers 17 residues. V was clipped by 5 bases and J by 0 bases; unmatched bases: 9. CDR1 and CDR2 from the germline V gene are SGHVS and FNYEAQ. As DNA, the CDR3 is TGTGCCAGCAGCGGACGAACAGGGGTCACGAACACCGGGGAGCTGTTTTTT. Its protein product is CASSGRTGVTNTGELFF.

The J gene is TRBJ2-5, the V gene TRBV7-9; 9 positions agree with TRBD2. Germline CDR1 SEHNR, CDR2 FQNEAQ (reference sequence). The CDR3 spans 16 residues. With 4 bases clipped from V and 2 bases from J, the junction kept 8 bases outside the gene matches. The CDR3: CASSSNRLAEQETQYF. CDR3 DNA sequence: TGTGCCAGCAGCTCGAACCGACTAGCGGAACAAGAGACCCAGTACTTC.